The rows below give T cell receptor beta chains drawn from one sample of a study of CD8 T cells in ankylosing spondylitis. TCRdb re-called the 5' RACE reads through MiXCR, storing one row per CDR3 protein. Of hundreds of thousands of distinct CDR3 sequences in the sample, 12% were seen once. Sequenced input: blood, either unsorted or a sorted T cell fraction (not recorded which). These receptor sequences come from a male donor with ankylosing spondylitis. Both conserved end residues are part of each CDR3. Each record gives: V gene, clone size, D gene, J gene, CDR3 DNA, CDR3 protein. A D gene is named only where the DNA matches it firmly. The size field is filled for only some rows; it gives once, few, many or a size class.

TRBV7-2	few	.	TRBJ2-3	TGTGCCAGCAGCTTATTTAGCGTCCCAGATACGCAGTATTTT	CASSLFSVPDTQYF
TRBV5-1	many	.	TRBJ2-1	TGCGCCAGCAGCTTGGGCCGGGGTGGAAATGAGCAGTTCTTC	CASSLGRGGNEQFF
TRBV7-3	.	TRBD1	TRBJ2-1	TGTGCCAGCAGCTTACAGGGGGCGATTAATGAGCAGTTCTTC	CASSLQGAINEQFF
TRBV18	few	.	TRBJ1-1	TGTGCCAGCTCAACGTATCAGAAGACTGAAGCTTTCTTT	CASSTYQKTEAFF
TRBV10-3	.	.	TRBJ1-4	TGTGCCATCCGCGCAGGGGATGGGGGACGGGAAAAACTGTTTTTT	CAIRAGDGGREKLFF
TRBV12-3/TRBV12-4	.	TRBD1	TRBJ2-6	TGTGCCAGCAGTACGTCCGGGACAGCTGGGGCCAACGTCCTGACTTTC	CASSTSGTAGANVLTF
TRBV6-1	.	.	TRBJ1-1	TGTGCCAGCAGTGAACAGTTGGTTCGCATGAACACTGAAGCTTTCTTT	CASSEQLVRMNTEAFF
TRBV7-3	many	.	TRBJ2-2	TGTGCCAGCAGCTTAATCGGGGGCCACACCGGGGAGCTGTTTTTT	CASSLIGGHTGELFF
TRBV7-2	few	TRBD1	TRBJ2-5	TGTGCCAGCAGTTTACTTCCGACAGGGGGCGCGGAGACCCAGTACTTC	CASSLLPTGGAETQYF
TRBV29-1	.	.	TRBJ2-6	TGCAGCGTTGCTCCGGACAGTTACTCTGGGGCCAACGTCCTGACTTTC	CSVAPDSYSGANVLTF
TRBV29-1	.	.	TRBJ2-7	TGCAGCGTCCAGGGTGAACTTTACGAGCAGTACTTC	CSVQGELYEQYF
TRBV6-5	.	.	TRBJ1-1	TGTGCCAGCAGTTACTCGATTACGGGGAACACTGAAGCTTTCTTT	CASSYSITGNTEAFF
TRBV6-5	few	.	TRBJ2-3	TGTGCCAGCAGTTACTCGACGTCGGGAGACACAGATACGCAGTATTTT	CASSYSTSGDTDTQYF
TRBV6-1	.	.	TRBJ1-5	TGTGCCAGCGCAGACGGCCCGTATAGCAATCAGCCCCAGCATTTT	CASADGPYSNQPQHF
TRBV3-1	.	.	TRBJ1-1	TGTGCCAGCAGCGGGCGGCCGGGGGGGAACACTGAAGCTTTCTTT	CASSGRPGGNTEAFF
TRBV20-1	few	.	TRBJ2-1	TGCAGTGCTAGAGGCGGCAATTCTGGAACCTACAATGAGCAGTTCTTC	CSARGGNSGTYNEQFF
TRBV5-6	.	.	TRBJ2-1	TGTGCCAGCAGCCTGAAAGTAAGCTCCTACAATGAGCAGTTCTTC	CASSLKVSSYNEQFF
TRBV29-1	few	.	TRBJ2-3	TGCAGCGTTCACCTTTTCACAGATACGCAGTATTTT	CSVHLFTDTQYF
TRBV12-3/TRBV12-4	.	.	TRBJ1-5	TGTGCCAGCAGTTTGCTTGGGGAAACTTATCAGCCCCAGCATTTT	CASSLLGETYQPQHF
TRBV29-1	many	.	TRBJ2-3	TGCAGCGTCAGGGGCGGGACTTACCGATACACAGATACGCAGTATTTT	CSVRGGTYRYTDTQYF
TRBV7-3	.	TRBD1	TRBJ2-3	TGTGCCAGCAGCTTCCTAGGCGGGACAGGGGGCACAGATACGCAGTATTTT	CASSFLGGTGGTDTQYF
TRBV20-1	.	.	TRBJ1-5	TGCAGTGCTAGAGCAGGGTCGGGTCAGCCCCAGCATTTT	CSARAGSGQPQHF
TRBV3-1	.	TRBD2	TRBJ2-1	TGTGCCAGCAGCCAAGGACTAGCGGGCCAGGGTGAGCAGTTCTTC	CASSQGLAGQGEQFF
TRBV28	.	.	TRBJ2-3	TGTGCCAGCAGGGGTTTTACAGGGACGGATACGCAGTATTTT	CASRGFTGTDTQYF